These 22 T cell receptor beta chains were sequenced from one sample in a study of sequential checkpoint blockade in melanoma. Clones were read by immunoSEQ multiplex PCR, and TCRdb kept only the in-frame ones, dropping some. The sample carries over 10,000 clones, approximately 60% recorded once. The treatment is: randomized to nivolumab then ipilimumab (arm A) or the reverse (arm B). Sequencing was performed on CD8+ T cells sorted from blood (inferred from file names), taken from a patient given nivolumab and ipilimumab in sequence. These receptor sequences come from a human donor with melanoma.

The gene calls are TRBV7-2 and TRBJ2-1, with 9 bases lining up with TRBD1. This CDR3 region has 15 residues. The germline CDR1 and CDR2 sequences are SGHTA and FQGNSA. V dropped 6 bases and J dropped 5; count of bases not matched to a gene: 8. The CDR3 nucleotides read TGTGCCAGCAGGGTGGACAGGGGACGCAACAATGAGCAGTTCTTC. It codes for CASRVDRGRNNEQFF.

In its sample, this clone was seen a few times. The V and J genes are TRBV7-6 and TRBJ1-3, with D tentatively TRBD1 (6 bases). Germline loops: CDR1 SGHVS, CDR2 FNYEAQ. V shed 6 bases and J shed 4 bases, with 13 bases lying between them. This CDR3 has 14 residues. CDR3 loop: CASRPTGYGNTIYF. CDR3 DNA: TGTGCCAGCAGACCGACAGGTTACGGAAACACCATATATTTT.

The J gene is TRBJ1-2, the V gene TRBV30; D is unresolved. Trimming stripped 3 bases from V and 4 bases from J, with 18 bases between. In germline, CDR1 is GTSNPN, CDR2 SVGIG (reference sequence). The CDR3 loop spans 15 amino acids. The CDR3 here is CAWREEDSRGYGYTF. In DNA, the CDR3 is TGTGCCTGGAGAGAAGAGGATTCGCGGGGCTATGGCTACACCTTC. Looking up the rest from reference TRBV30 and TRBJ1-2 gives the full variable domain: SQTIHQWPATLVQPVGSPLSLECTVEGTSNPNLYWYRQAAGRGLQLLFYSVGIGQISSEVPQNLSASRPQDRQFILSSKKLLLSDSGFYLCAWREEDSRGYGYTFGSGTRLTVV.

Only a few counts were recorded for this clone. CDR3 bases: TGTGCCAGCAGCTTTAGCAGGGCCACAGATACGCAGTATTTT. Protein: CASSFSRATDTQYF. J is TRBJ2-3 and V is TRBV25-1; possibly TRBD1 for D (5 bases). From germline, CDR1 is MGHDK and CDR2 SYGVNS. The CDR3 sequence is 14 residues long. V lost 6 bases to trimming and J lost 2 bases, with 12 bases between them.

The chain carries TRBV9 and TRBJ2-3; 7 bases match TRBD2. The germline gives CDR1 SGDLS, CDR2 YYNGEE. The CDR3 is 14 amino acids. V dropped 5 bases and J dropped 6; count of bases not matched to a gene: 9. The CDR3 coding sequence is TGTGCCAGCAGTGAACCGGGACTATCGGATACGCAGTATTTT. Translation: CASSEPGLSDTQYF.

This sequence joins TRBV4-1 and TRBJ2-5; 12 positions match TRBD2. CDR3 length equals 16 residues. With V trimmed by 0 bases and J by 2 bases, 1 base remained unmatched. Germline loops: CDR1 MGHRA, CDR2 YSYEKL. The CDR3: CASSQEGTSGQETQYF. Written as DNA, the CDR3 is TGCGCCAGCAGCCAAGAAGGGACTAGCGGGCAAGAGACCCAGTACTTC.

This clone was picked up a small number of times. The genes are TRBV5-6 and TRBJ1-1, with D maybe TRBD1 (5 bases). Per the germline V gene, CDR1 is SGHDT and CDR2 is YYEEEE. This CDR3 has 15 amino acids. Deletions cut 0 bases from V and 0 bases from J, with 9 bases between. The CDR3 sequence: CASSLGQIMNTEAFF. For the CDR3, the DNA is TGTGCCAGCAGCTTGGGACAGATCATGAACACTGAAGCTTTCTTT.

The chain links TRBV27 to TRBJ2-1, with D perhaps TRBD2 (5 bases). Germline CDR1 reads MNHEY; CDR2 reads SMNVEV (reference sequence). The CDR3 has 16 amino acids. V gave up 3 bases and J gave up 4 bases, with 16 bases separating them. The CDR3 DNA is TGTGCCAGCAGTTTCCTCGGCCGGAGCGGATACAATGAGCAGTTCTTC. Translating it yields CASSFLGRSGYNEQFF.

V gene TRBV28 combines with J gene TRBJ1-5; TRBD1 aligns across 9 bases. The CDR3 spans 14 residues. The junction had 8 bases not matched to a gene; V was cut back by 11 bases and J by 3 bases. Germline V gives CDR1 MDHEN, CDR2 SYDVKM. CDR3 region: CAGKGQGHNQPQHF. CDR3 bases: TGTGCCGGAAAGGGACAGGGACACAATCAGCCCCAGCATTTT.

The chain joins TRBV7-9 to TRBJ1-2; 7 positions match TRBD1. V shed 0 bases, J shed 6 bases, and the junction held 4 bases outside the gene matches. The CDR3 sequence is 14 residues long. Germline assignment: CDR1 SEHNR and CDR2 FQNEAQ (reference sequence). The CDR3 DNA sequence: TGTGCCAGCAGCTTAGCGAACAGGGGCGATGGCTACACCTTC. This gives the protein CASSLANRGDGYTF. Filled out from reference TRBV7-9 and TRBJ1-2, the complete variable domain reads DTGVSQNPRHKITKRGQNVTFRCDPISEHNRLYWYRQTLGQGPEFLTYFQNEAQLEKSRLLSDRFSAERPKGSFSTLEIQRTEQGDSAMYLCASSLANRGDGYTFGSGTRLTVV.

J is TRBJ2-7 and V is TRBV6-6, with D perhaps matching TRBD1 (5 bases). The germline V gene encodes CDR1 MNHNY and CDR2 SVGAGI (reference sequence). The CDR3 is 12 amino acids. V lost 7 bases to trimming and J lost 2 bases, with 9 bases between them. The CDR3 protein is CASTDSPYEQYF. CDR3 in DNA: TGTGCCAGCACCGACAGCCCCTACGAGCAGTACTTC.

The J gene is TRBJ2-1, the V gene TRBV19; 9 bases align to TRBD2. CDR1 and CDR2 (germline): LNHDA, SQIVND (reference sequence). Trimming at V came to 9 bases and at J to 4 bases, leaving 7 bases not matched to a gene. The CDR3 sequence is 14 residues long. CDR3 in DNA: TGTGCCAGCTCGCTAGCGGGGTTATACAATGAGCAGTTCTTC. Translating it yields CASSLAGLYNEQFF.

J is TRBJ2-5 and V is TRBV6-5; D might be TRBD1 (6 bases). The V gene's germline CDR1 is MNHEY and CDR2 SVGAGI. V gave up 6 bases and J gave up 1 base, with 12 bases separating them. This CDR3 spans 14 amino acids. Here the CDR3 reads CASRSTGFQETQYF. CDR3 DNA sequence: TGTGCCAGCAGGTCGACAGGCTTCCAAGAGACCCAGTACTTC.

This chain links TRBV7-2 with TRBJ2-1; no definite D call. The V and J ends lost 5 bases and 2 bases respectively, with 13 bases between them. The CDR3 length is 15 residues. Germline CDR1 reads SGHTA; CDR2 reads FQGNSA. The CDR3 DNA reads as TGTGCCAGCAGCCCATTAGGTGCGGCCTACAATGAGCAGTTCTTC. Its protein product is CASSPLGAAYNEQFF.

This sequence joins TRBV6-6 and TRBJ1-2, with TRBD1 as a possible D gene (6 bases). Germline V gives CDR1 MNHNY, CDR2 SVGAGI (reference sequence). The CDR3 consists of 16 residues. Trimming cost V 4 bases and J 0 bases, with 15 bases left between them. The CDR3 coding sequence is TGTGCCAGCAGTTCGATTAGACAGGATGCTAACTATGGCTACACCTTC. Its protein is CASSSIRQDANYGYTF.

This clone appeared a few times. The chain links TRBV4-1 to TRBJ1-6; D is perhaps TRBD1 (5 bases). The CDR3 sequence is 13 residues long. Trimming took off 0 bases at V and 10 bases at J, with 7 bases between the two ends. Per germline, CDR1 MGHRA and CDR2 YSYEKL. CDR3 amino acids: CASSQDWGSPLHF. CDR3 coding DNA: TGCGCCAGCAGCCAAGACTGGGGCTCACCCCTCCACTTT.

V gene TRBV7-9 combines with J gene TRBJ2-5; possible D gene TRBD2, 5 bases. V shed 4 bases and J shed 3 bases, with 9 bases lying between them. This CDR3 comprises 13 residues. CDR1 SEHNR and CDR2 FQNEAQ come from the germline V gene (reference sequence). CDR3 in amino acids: CASSSAGEETQYF. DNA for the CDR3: TGTGCCAGCAGCTCCGCCGGGGAAGAGACCCAGTACTTC.

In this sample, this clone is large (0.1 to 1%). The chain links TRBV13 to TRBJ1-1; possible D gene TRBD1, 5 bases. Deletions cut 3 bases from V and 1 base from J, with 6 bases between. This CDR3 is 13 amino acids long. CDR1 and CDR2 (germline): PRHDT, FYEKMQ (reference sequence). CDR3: CASSFGQNTEAFF. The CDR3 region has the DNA TGTGCCAGCAGCTTCGGACAGAACACTGAAGCTTTCTTT.

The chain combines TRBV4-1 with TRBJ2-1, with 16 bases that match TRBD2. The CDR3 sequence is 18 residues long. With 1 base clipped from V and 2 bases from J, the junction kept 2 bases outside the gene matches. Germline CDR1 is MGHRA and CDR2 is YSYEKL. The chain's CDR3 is CASSQGGLAGGPYNEQFF. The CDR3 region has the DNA TGCGCCAGCAGCCAAGGGGGACTAGCGGGAGGGCCCTACAATGAGCAGTTCTTC.

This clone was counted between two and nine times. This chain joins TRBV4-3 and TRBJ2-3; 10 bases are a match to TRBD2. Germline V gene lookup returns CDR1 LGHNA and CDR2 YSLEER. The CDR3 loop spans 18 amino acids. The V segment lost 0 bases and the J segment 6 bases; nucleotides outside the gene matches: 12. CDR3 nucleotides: TGCGCCAGCAGCCAAGATTGGGCAGCGGGGGGGCCCACGGATACGCAGTATTTT. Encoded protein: CASSQDWAAGGPTDTQYF.

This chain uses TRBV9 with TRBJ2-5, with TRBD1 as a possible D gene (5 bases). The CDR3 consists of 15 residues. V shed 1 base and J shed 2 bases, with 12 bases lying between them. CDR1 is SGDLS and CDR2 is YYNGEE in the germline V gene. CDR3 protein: CASSVRGSEQETQYF. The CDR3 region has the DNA TGTGCCAGCAGCGTAAGGGGCTCTGAACAAGAGACCCAGTACTTC.

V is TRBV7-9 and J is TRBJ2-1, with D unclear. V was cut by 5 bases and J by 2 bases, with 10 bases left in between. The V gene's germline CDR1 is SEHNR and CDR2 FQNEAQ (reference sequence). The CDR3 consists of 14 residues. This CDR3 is CASSAVGTYNEQFF. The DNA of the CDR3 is TGTGCCAGCAGCGCAGTGGGCACCTACAATGAGCAGTTCTTC. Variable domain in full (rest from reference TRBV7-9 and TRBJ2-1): DTGVSQNPRHKITKRGQNVTFRCDPISEHNRLYWYRQTLGQGPEFLTYFQNEAQLEKSRLLSDRFSAERPKGSFSTLEIQRTEQGDSAMYLCASSAVGTYNEQFFGPGTRLTVL.